These T cell receptor beta chains were read from a single sample in a study of shared clonotypes between healthy human individuals. This table comes from immunoSEQ multiplex PCR, and its TCRdb copy is limited to in-frame clones, with some not included. The data show approximately 2.3 million clones, with 90% to 95% seen just once and about 0.41% held by the top ten. The sequencing sample was made of naive CD4+ T cells from PBMCs. The receptors originated from a man between 18 and 35 years old in good health. Some clones in this sample may be carry-over from other donors' samples. Both conserved end residues are part of each CDR3. D genes are given only for firm matches. Clone size is stated in some rows and not others, as once, few, many or a class when expanded.

NA	TRBD1	TRBJ2-4	TRBV5-1	TGCGCCAGCAGCCCGGGACAGGGCATCACTTCCGGCGACATTCAGTACTTC	CASSPGQGITSGDIQYF
NA	NA	TRBJ1-5	TRBV11-2	TGTGCCAGCAGCTTAGGAGCGCGTCGGGACCCTTCGGATCAGCCCCAGCATTTT	CASSLGARRDPSDQPQHF
NA	TRBD1	TRBJ1-1	TRBV5-1	TGCGCCAGCAGCTTCACGCCCCAGGGGGGCGCGAGTTACACTGAAGCTTTCTTT	CASSFTPQGGASYTEAFF
NA	NA	TRBJ1-5	TRBV28	TGTGCCAGCAGTTTCGGGGTTAATCAGCCCCAGCATTTT	CASSFGVNQPQHF
once	NA	TRBJ2-7	TRBV9	TGTGCCAGCAGCACCGATCCCTACGAGCAGTACTTC	CASSTDPYEQYF
NA	NA	TRBJ1-1	TRBV7-3	TGTGCCAGCAGCCACCTGAACACTGAAGCTTTCTTT	CASSHLNTEAFF
NA	TRBD1	TRBJ1-4	TRBV5-1	TGCGCCAGCAGCTTGGGGTCCGGGACAGTTAATGAAAAACTGTTTTTT	CASSLGSGTVNEKLFF
NA	NA	TRBJ2-1	TRBV7-3	TGTGCCAGCAGCCCGGGAATATACAATGAGCAGTTCTTC	CASSPGIYNEQFF
NA	NA	TRBJ1-5	TRBV21-1	TGTGCCAGCAGCAAAAATAGGGGTCCACAGCCCCAGCATTTT	CASSKNRGPQPQHF
NA	NA	TRBJ1-1	TRBV7-9	TGTGCCAGCAGCTTAAAAGGGACTGAAGCTTTCTTT	CASSLKGTEAFF
once	NA	TRBJ1-1	TRBV2	TGTGCCAGCAGTGAAGCCGGCACTGAAGCTTTCTTT	CASSEAGTEAFF